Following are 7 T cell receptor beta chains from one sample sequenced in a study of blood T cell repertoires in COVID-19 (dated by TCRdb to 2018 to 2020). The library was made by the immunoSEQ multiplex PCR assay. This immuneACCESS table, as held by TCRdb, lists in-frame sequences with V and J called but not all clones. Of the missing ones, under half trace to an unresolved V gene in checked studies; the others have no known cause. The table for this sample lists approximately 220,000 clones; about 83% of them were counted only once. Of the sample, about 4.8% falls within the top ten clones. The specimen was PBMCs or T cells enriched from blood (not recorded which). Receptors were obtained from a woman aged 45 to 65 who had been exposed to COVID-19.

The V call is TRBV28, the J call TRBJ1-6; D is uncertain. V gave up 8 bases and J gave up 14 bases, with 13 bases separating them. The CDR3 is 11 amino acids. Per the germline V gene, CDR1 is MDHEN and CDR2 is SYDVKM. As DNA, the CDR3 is TGTGCCAGCGGAGACCGATTCACCCTCCACTTT. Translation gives CASGDRFTLHF.

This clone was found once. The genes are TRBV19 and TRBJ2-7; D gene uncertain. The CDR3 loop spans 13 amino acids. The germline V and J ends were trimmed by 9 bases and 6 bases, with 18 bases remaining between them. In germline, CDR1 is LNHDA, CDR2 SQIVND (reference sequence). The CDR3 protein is CASSPSLVGEQYF. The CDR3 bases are TGTGCCAGCAGCCCATCCCTAGTGGGCGAGCAGTACTTC.

Here the CDR3 reads CASSYSRTGFEFYEQYF. For the CDR3, the DNA is TGTGCCAGCAGTTACTCGAGGACAGGGTTTGAATTTTACGAGCAGTACTTC. V usage is TRBV6-2 or TRBV6-3 and J usage is TRBJ2-7, with 8 bases aligning to TRBD1. J was trimmed by 4 bases and V by 0 bases; bases with no gene match: 11. Germline values: CDR1 MNHEY, CDR2 SVGEGT. CDR3 length: 17 residues.

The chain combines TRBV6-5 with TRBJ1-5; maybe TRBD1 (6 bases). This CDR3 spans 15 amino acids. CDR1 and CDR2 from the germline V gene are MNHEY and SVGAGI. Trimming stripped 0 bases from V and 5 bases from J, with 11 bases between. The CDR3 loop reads CASSYSSRGHQPQHF. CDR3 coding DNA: TGTGCCAGCAGTTACTCGTCCAGGGGCCATCAGCCCCAGCATTTT.

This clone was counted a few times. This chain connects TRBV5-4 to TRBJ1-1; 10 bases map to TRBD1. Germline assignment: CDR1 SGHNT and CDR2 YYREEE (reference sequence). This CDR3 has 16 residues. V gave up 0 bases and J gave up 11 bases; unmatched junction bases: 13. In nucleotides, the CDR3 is TGTGCCAGCAGCTTGGGTGGGCCCAGGGACAGGGGTAAGGCTTTCTTT. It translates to CASSLGGPRDRGKAFF.

This CDR3 is CATSVARTDTQYF. CDR3 bases: TGTGCCACCAGTGTGGCTCGCACAGATACGCAGTATTTT. The chain is built from TRBV24-1 and TRBJ2-3; no clear D. Looked up from germline, CDR1 is KGHDR and CDR2 is SFDVKD. The CDR3 loop spans 13 amino acids. Trimming removed 5 bases at V and 1 base at J, with 6 bases between.

CDR3 sequence: CASSLQGLSDTQYF. CDR3 in DNA: TGTGCCAGCAGCCTACAGGGTTTATCAGATACGCAGTATTTT. The chain links TRBV11-2 to TRBJ2-3; D perhaps matches TRBD1 (6 bases). With 5 bases removed from V and 4 bases from J, the gap between germline ends came to 13 bases. The germline gives CDR1 SGHAT, CDR2 FQNNGV. There are 14 residues in the CDR3. Based on the CDR3 plus reference TRBV11-2 and TRBJ2-3, the full variable domain is EAGVAQSPRYKIIEKRQSVAFWCNPISGHATLYWYQQILGQGPKLLIQFQNNGVVDDSQLPKDRFSAERLKGVDSTLKIQPAKLEDSAVYLCASSLQGLSDTQYFGPGTRLTVL.